This TCR beta chain was profiled in a study of blood T cell repertoires in COVID-19 (dated by TCRdb to between 2020 and 2021). Concerning the study at large: Samples from collaborators originated in the United States, Italy and Spain and spanned both the acute and convalescent phases of COVID-19. The material from the prospective study consisted of cDNA or gDNA derived from T cells, B-cell-depleted T cells, or PBMCs. The dataset comprised deeply sampled blood TCRbeta repertoires from subjects exposed to, actively infected with, or recovered from COVID-19. The repertoires were released in a freely available public database intended as a resource for research on the immune response to SARS-CoV-2. Samples came from the ongoing ImmuneRACE study (first 160 participants) plus 1,254 subjects from 6 global collaborators. Nearly every sample came with metadata listing a de-identified subject ID, COVID-19 status, age in years and sex. HLA class I and class II types, where available, came from metadata supplied by the sample provider rather than from assay-based typing.

To note about this clone: Its recognized antigen is unknown. Base-call qualities are not available, and no considerably larger clone is one nucleotide away.

Trimming removed 5 bases from V and 1 base from J, leaving 6 bases between the germline ends. The CDR3 numbers 12 residues from cysteine through phenylalanine. The entry retains the CDR3 DNA only, 36 bases that are in frame from base 1. According to the germline V gene, CDR1 reads MNHEY and CDR2 reads SVGEGT. Enrolling through a virtual design, the prospective study's participants ranged in age from roughly 18 to 89 years and lived across 24 United States geographic areas. In the prospective study, participants were assigned to cohorts based on the clinical history participants reported in a screening survey and a study questionnaire. Exposed participants had been in contact with someone with a PCR-confirmed or clinician-diagnosed COVID-19 case within 2 weeks of study entry. In the prospective study, whole blood, serum and a nasopharyngeal or oropharyngeal swab were collected from each participant by mobile phlebotomists. Prospective study participants could optionally give additional blood draws and questionnaires over an approximately two-month period. Before DNA extraction, prospective study blood samples were shipped either frozen or at room temperature.

Results and caveats for the whole study, not just this receptor: Clinical and demographic metadata were provided uncurated, with the amount varying by source and participant.

TCRbeta CDR3 regions were amplified from genomic DNA by means of the immunoSEQ Assay, a bias-controlled multiplex PCR. The paper's processing steps were these. The number of nucleated cells in each sample was estimated from the amplification of reference gene primers within the assay. To quantify the absolute abundance of each unique TCRbeta CDR3 rearrangement, sequence reads were collapsed and filtered. For each sample, productive Simpson clonality was calculated as the square root of Simpson's diversity index across productive rearrangements. TCRdb holds this immuneACCESS table with in-frame rearrangements only. Some clones are missing; in checked studies, unresolved V genes explain under half, and the rest has no known cause. The V and J calls and clone size come from that table; D and trimming were worked out from the DNA. The sample includes around 160,000 clones, with about nine tenths observed a single time. The ten largest clones take up about 4% of the sample.

Sequenced input: PBMCs or T cells enriched from blood (not recorded which). The clonotype originates from a woman aged 40 to 50 who had been exposed to COVID-19. The rearrangement joined TRBV6-2 or TRBV6-3 to TRBJ2-7, and TRBD1 may be the D gene, going by 6 matching bases. The CDR3 region reads CASSGQSYEQYF. The base sequence is TGTGCCAGCAGTGGACAGTCCTACGAGCAGTACTTC.